The TCR beta chain described here comes from a study of blood T cell repertoires in COVID-19 (dated by TCRdb to the early 2020s). For the wider study: Collaborator samples came from the United States, Italy and Spain and covered acute and convalescent phases of COVID-19. The material from the prospective study consisted of cDNA or gDNA derived from T cells, B-cell-depleted T cells, or PBMCs. Deeply sampled blood TCRbeta repertoires from subjects exposed to, actively infected with, or recovered from COVID-19 were included in the dataset. A freely available public database, intended as a resource for researchers studying the immune response to SARS-CoV-2, is where the repertoires were released. The samples were drawn from two sources: the first 160 participants of the ongoing ImmuneRACE study, and approximately 1,300 subjects contributed by 6 global collaborators. A de-identified subject ID, COVID-19 status, age in years and sex were almost always included in the sample metadata. Where available, HLA class I and class II types were obtained from metadata supplied by the sample provider rather than from assay-based typing.

Participants in the prospective study were enrolled through a virtual design, were aged about 18 to 100 years, and lived in 24 United States geographic areas. Cohort assignment in the prospective study relied on participant-reported clinical history from a screening survey and a study questionnaire. Recovered participants in ImmuneRACE Cohort 3 were defined by two consecutive negative NP/OP PCR tests, clearance by a healthcare professional, or resolution of symptoms. In the prospective study, mobile phlebotomists collected whole blood, serum and a nasopharyngeal or oropharyngeal swab from each participant. Prospective study participants could optionally give additional blood draws and questionnaires over an approximately two-month period. Blood samples from the prospective study were shipped frozen or at room temperature prior to DNA extraction. Reading from cysteine to phenylalanine, the CDR3 counts 15 amino acids. Only CDR3 DNA remains: 45 bases, in frame from the first base. Trimming costs V 4 bases and J 4 bases, and their ends lie 16 bases apart. The germline V gene provides CDR1 SGHAT and CDR2 FQNNGV.

Overall study results and their limits: How much clinical and demographic metadata was included differed by source and by participant, and the metadata was provided uncurated.

As regards this clone: It has no known antigen specificity. Per-base quality was not reported, and no clone a single base away is much larger than it.

TCRbeta CDR3 regions were amplified from genomic DNA by means of the immunoSEQ Assay, a bias-controlled multiplex PCR. In the source study's methods: Nucleated cell counts per sample were estimated from amplification of reference gene primers within the assay. To quantify the absolute abundance of each unique TCRbeta CDR3 rearrangement, sequence reads were collapsed and filtered. For each sample, productive Simpson clonality was calculated as the square root of Simpson's diversity index over productive rearrangements. TCRdb retrieved this table from immuneACCESS and kept in-frame rearrangements only. Not all clones are present; in checked studies, unresolved V genes account for under half, and no reason is known for the remainder. V, J and clone size are taken as reported in that table, and D and trimming were inferred from the DNA itself. The sample table contains 300,000 to 400,000 clones; only one count was recorded for 80% to 90% of them. The top ten clones comprise approximately 1% of the sample.

The sequence derives from a man between 18 and 29 years old who had recovered from COVID-19. The chain uses TRBV11-2 and TRBJ1-2, with the D segment identity uncertain. The sample taken for sequencing was PBMCs or T cells enriched from blood (not recorded which). The CDR3 in this case is CASSWIERPLYGYTF. The nucleotides are TGTGCCAGCAGCTGGATCGAGCGGCCTCTCTATGGCTACACCTTC. The variable domain in full, with residues beyond the CDR3 obtained from the reference TRBV11-2 and TRBJ1-2 genes, is EAGVAQSPRYKIIEKRQSVAFWCNPISGHATLYWYQQILGQGPKLLIQFQNNGVVDDSQLPKDRFSAERLKGVDSTLKIQPAKLEDSAVYLCASSWIERPLYGYTFGSGTRLTVV.